Listed here is a single TCR beta chain. The antigen is undetermined. TCRdb's copy holds only in-frame clones and misses some; the assay was immunoSEQ multiplex PCR. The sample shows 130,000 to 150,000 clones, 87% of them seen only once. Germline V gives CDR1 LGHNA, CDR2 YNFKEQ. CDR3 length equals 15 residues. Trimming removed 0 bases at V and 2 bases at J, with 10 bases between. The data were obtained in a study of cytomegalovirus exposure and HLA in healthy donors. Study-level results: Most observed TCR sequences were rare, whereas some public TCRs were detected in many donors. Researchers reported that a few CMV-associated chains were confirmed in vitro as CMV antigen-specific.

The sample comprised PBMCs. This clonotype was sampled from a man younger than 35 in good health and CMV-seropositive. The chain links TRBV4-2 to TRBJ1-2, with no clear D. This CDR3 is CASSQEGGSNYGYTF. DNA of the CDR3: TGTGCCAGCAGCCAAGAAGGAGGGTCCAACTATGGCTACACCTTC.